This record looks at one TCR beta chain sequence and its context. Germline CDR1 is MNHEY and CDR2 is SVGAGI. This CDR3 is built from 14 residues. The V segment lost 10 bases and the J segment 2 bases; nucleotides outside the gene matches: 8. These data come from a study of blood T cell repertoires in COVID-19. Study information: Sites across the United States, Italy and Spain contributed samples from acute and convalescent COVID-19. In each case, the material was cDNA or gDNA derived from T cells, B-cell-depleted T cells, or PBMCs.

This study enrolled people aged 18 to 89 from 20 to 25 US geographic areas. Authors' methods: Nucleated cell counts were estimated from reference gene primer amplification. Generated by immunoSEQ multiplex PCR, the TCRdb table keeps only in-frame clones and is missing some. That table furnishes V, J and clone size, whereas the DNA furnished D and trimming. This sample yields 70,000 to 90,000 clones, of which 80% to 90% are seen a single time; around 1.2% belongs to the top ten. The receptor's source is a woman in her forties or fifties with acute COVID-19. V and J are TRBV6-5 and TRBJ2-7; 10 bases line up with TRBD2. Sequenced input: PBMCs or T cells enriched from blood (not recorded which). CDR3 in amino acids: CATLIAGGPYEQYF. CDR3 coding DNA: TGTGCCACCCTCATAGCGGGAGGCCCCTACGAGCAGTACTTC.